This T cell receptor (beta chain) came from a study of STAT5B mutations in CD4+ large granular lymphocyte leukemia. Data came from immunoSEQ multiplex PCR; TCRdb stores just in-frame clones and leaves some out. This table has 30,000 to 40,000 clones, around 76% appearing once. A single count supports this clone. Germline V CDR1 and CDR2: SNHLY, FYNNEI. CDR3 length: 14 amino acids. V trimming: 7 bases; J trimming: 5 bases; junction bases outside the gene matches: 8. Sequencing used CD4+ T cells from blood buffy coats. The rearrangement uses TRBV2 and TRBJ1-2, with 9 positions matching TRBD1. This receptor was obtained from a human donor in good health. CDR3 DNA sequence: TGTGCCAGCACCGTCCCGGGACAGGGTTATGGCTACACCTTC. It translates to CASTVPGQGYGYTF.